This is a list of T cell receptor beta chains from one sample in a study of blood T cell repertoires in COVID-19. Data came from immunoSEQ multiplex PCR; TCRdb stores just in-frame clones and leaves some out. The table lists about 130,000 clones, about 86% of them singletons. Sequencing was done on a sample of PBMCs or T cells enriched from blood (not recorded which). The receptors come from a woman in her fifties or sixties who had recovered from COVID-19. Both conserved end residues are part of each CDR3. The D gene is left open where the match is weak. Not all rows give a size; the values are once, few, many and, for expanded clones, a class.

j_gene: TRBJ1-3; abundance: -; d_gene: -; v_gene: TRBV10-3; CDR3aa: CAISDRVTFGNTIYF; CDR3nt: TGTGCCATCAGTGACAGGGTCACCTTTGGAAACACCATATATTTT
j_gene: TRBJ1-1; abundance: -; d_gene: TRBD1; v_gene: TRBV7-9; CDR3aa: CASSSRDRHEAFF; CDR3nt: TGTGCCAGCAGCTCCCGGGACAGACATGAAGCTTTCTTT
j_gene: TRBJ1-6; abundance: -; d_gene: -; v_gene: TRBV4-3; CDR3aa: CASSQEFTSYNSPLHF; CDR3nt: TGCGCCAGCAGCCAAGAGTTTACCAGTTATAATTCACCCCTCCACTTT
j_gene: TRBJ1-5; abundance: -; d_gene: TRBD1; v_gene: TRBV7-6; CDR3aa: CASSGSPHRGLNQPQHF; CDR3nt: TGTGCCAGCAGCGGTTCCCCACACAGGGGCCTTAATCAGCCCCAGCATTTT
j_gene: TRBJ2-1; abundance: once; d_gene: -; v_gene: TRBV19; CDR3aa: CASSISRGTYNEQFF; CDR3nt: TGTGCCAGTAGTATATCTCGCGGAACCTACAATGAGCAGTTCTTC
j_gene: TRBJ1-6; abundance: -; d_gene: TRBD1; v_gene: TRBV7-9; CDR3aa: CASTTQGAGAISPLHF; CDR3nt: TGTGCCAGCACCACCCAGGGGGCAGGGGCGATTTCACCCCTCCACTTT
j_gene: TRBJ1-5; abundance: once; d_gene: -; v_gene: TRBV6-5; CDR3aa: CASSYLRERGQPQHF; CDR3nt: TGTGCCAGCAGTTACTTGCGGGAAAGGGGTCAGCCCCAGCATTTT
j_gene: TRBJ1-5; abundance: -; d_gene: TRBD1; v_gene: TRBV7-9; CDR3aa: CASSLATGGRNQPQHF; CDR3nt: TGTGCCAGCAGCTTAGCGACAGGGGGCCGGAATCAGCCCCAGCATTTT
j_gene: TRBJ1-2; abundance: -; d_gene: TRBD1; v_gene: TRBV27; CDR3aa: CASSLRWTGGNYGYTF; CDR3nt: TGTGCCAGCAGTCTTAGATGGACAGGAGGGAACTATGGCTACACCTTC
j_gene: TRBJ1-3; abundance: -; d_gene: -; v_gene: TRBV3-1/TRBV3-2; CDR3aa: CASSQDLGARNTIYF; CDR3nt: TGTGCCAGCAGCCAAGATTTGGGGGCTCGAAACACCATATATTTT
j_gene: TRBJ2-1; abundance: -; d_gene: -; v_gene: TRBV27; CDR3aa: CASSLKLPVPYNEQFF; CDR3nt: TGTGCCAGCAGTTTGAAGCTCCCCGTACCCTACAATGAGCAGTTCTTC
j_gene: TRBJ1-6; abundance: -; d_gene: -; v_gene: TRBV27; CDR3aa: CASSSGLTTYNSPLHF; CDR3nt: TGTGCCAGCAGCTCGGGTCTAACTACTTATAATTCACCCCTCCACTTT
j_gene: TRBJ2-6; abundance: -; d_gene: -; v_gene: TRBV2; CDR3aa: CASSDRSSGANVLTF; CDR3nt: TGTGCCAGCAGTGATAGGAGCTCTGGGGCCAACGTCCTGACTTTC
j_gene: TRBJ2-1; abundance: -; d_gene: TRBD2; v_gene: TRBV19; CDR3aa: CASTPTSGVVNEQFF; CDR3nt: TGTGCCAGTACCCCAACTAGCGGGGTGGTTAATGAGCAGTTCTTC
j_gene: TRBJ1-6; abundance: -; d_gene: TRBD1; v_gene: TRBV2; CDR3aa: CASRPRQGVNSPLHF; CDR3nt: TGTGCCAGCAGACCCCGACAGGGGGTCAATTCACCCCTCCACTTT
j_gene: TRBJ2-7; abundance: -; d_gene: -; v_gene: TRBV27; CDR3aa: CASSFGTQGPAYEQYF; CDR3nt: TGTGCCAGCAGTTTCGGAACACAGGGTCCTGCCTACGAGCAGTACTTC
j_gene: TRBJ2-7; abundance: -; d_gene: TRBD2; v_gene: TRBV28; CDR3aa: CASSPTAGAYEQYF; CDR3nt: TGTGCCAGCAGTCCTACGGCGGGGGCCTACGAGCAGTACTTC
j_gene: TRBJ1-6; abundance: -; d_gene: -; v_gene: TRBV10-3; CDR3aa: CAIRKQESNSPLHF; CDR3nt: TGTGCCATCAGAAAACAGGAGTCAAATTCACCCCTCCACTTT
j_gene: TRBJ2-7; abundance: -; d_gene: TRBD2; v_gene: TRBV4-3; CDR3aa: CASSQATSGGFSYEQYF; CDR3nt: TGCGCCAGCAGCCAAGCTACTAGCGGGGGCTTTTCCTACGAGCAGTACTTC
j_gene: TRBJ2-7; abundance: -; d_gene: TRBD1; v_gene: TRBV10-3; CDR3aa: CAIKDREGPYEQYF; CDR3nt: TGTGCCATCAAGGACAGGGAAGGCCCCTACGAGCAGTACTTC
j_gene: TRBJ1-6; abundance: -; d_gene: -; v_gene: TRBV9; CDR3aa: CASSAQGISSPLHF; CDR3nt: TGTGCCAGCAGCGCCCAGGGGATTTCTTCACCCCTCCACTTT
j_gene: TRBJ1-2; abundance: -; d_gene: -; v_gene: TRBV2; CDR3aa: CASSEQGSYGYTF; CDR3nt: TGTGCCAGCAGTGAACAGGGGAGTTATGGCTACACCTTC
j_gene: TRBJ1-1; abundance: once; d_gene: TRBD1; v_gene: TRBV2; CDR3aa: CASTGQGLYHGAFF; CDR3nt: TGTGCCAGCACCGGACAGGGATTATATCATGGAGCTTTCTTT
j_gene: TRBJ2-7; abundance: -; d_gene: -; v_gene: TRBV18; CDR3aa: CASSLDRLGEQYF; CDR3nt: TGTGCCAGCTCACTTGACAGATTGGGCGAGCAGTACTTC
j_gene: TRBJ2-3; abundance: -; d_gene: -; v_gene: TRBV2; CDR3aa: CASHSYLSTDTQYF; CDR3nt: TGTGCCAGCCACTCCTACCTAAGCACAGATACGCAGTATTTT
j_gene: TRBJ2-2; abundance: -; d_gene: -; v_gene: TRBV7-9; CDR3aa: CASSFSTGELFF; CDR3nt: TGTGCCAGCAGCTTCTCCACCGGGGAGCTGTTTTTT
j_gene: TRBJ2-3; abundance: -; d_gene: -; v_gene: TRBV18; CDR3aa: CASSPPPMGATTDTQYF; CDR3nt: TGTGCCAGCTCACCACCACCTATGGGGGCGACCACAGATACGCAGTATTTT
j_gene: TRBJ1-1; abundance: few; d_gene: TRBD1; v_gene: TRBV15; CDR3aa: CATSWDRGKLFF; CDR3nt: TGTGCCACCAGCTGGGACAGGGGTAAGCTTTTCTTT
j_gene: TRBJ1-1; abundance: -; d_gene: -; v_gene: TRBV5-6; CDR3aa: CASSFLTRQEAFF; CDR3nt: TGTGCCAGCAGCTTCTTGACACGTCAGGAAGCTTTCTTT
j_gene: TRBJ1-5; abundance: -; d_gene: -; v_gene: TRBV6-5; CDR3aa: CASSTYGGNQPQHF; CDR3nt: TGTGCCAGCAGTACGTACGGGGGCAATCAGCCCCAGCATTTT
j_gene: TRBJ2-1; abundance: -; d_gene: TRBD2; v_gene: TRBV11-2; CDR3aa: CASSLAELAGANYNEQFF; CDR3nt: TGTGCCAGCAGCTTAGCGGAGCTAGCGGGGGCTAATTACAATGAGCAGTTCTTC